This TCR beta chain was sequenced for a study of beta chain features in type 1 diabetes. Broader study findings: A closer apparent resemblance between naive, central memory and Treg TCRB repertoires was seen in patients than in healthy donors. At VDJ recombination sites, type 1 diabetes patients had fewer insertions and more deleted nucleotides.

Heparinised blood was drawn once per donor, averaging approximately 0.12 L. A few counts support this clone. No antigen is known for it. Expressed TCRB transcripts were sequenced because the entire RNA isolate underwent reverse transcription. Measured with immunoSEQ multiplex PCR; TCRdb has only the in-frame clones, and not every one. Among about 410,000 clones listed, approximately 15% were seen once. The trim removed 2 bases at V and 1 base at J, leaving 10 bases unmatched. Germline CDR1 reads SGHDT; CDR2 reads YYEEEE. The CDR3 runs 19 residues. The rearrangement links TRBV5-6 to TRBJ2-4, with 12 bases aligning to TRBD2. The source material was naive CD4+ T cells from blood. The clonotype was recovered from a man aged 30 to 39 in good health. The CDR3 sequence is CASSLRASGRAMAKNIQYF. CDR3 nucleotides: TGTGCCAGCAGCTTAAGGGCTAGCGGGAGGGCCATGGCCAAAAACATTCAGTACTTC. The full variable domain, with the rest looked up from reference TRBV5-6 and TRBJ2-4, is DAGVTQSPTHLIKTRGQQVTLRCSPKSGHDTVSWYQQALGQGPQFIFQYYEEEERQRGNFPDRFSGHQFPNYSSELNVNALLLGDSALYLCASSLRASGRAMAKNIQYFGAGTRLSVL.